This TCR beta chain was sequenced for a study of CD8 T cells in Susac syndrome (dated by TCRdb to between 2018 and 2020). Regarding the complete study: Of the Susac syndrome patients who were sequenced, roughly 8 were in clinical remission while roughly six had clinically active disease. At the time of blood withdrawal, Susac syndrome patients were either therapy-naive, taking corticosteroids (with some also receiving IVIg), or on IVIg alone. Whether CD8+ T cell activation and differentiation in Susac syndrome was antigen driven was tested using repertoire sequencing. What the study reported, not specific to this receptor: The number of individuals in the TCR sequencing and HLA analysis was recognized as being relatively small. In patients with Susac syndrome, the CD4+ T cell repertoire showed no detectable clonal expansion.

RNA was extracted with the RNeasy kit and roughly 0.45 to 1 ug was reverse transcribed using random hexamers. TCR beta CDR3 regions were amplified with the immunoSEQ multiplex PCR assay covering 54 Vbeta and 13 Jbeta segments. PCR amplification bias was corrected by using a synthetic template baseline for primer optimization and computational correction. Per the source publication's procedure: Only productive sequences were kept, with reads annotated to V, D and J genes according to IMGT and analyzed in immunoSEQ Analyzer. Clonality was calculated as one minus the Shannon entropy normalized by log2 of the number of productive unique sequences. Public and private clones were assessed among the 100 most prevalent clones of each patient and control. Clones were defined as Susac-specific when absent from the healthy and MS cohorts, from fewer than 1,200 published viral clones and from other ImmuneACCESS disease sequences. Through fastp at Q25 and MiXCR, TCRdb rebuilt clones from the public reads, retaining in-frame beta chains. CDR3 protein duplicates are merged, each entry listing the most common genes and DNA. The V and J calls follow TCRdb's processing rather than the paper's. This sample holds 120,000 or so distinct CDR3 sequences; 95% to 96% were observed only once. The ten largest clones take up about 0.14% of the sample.

Turning to this clonotype: The target of this receptor is not known. No much larger clone is present one base from it, and per-base qualities are unavailable.

There are 14 amino acids in the CDR3, from cysteine to phenylalanine inclusive. Solely the CDR3 DNA is kept, with 42 bases framed from the first base. CDR1 and CDR2 are drawn from the germline V gene (reference sequence): LNHNV, YYDKDF. Trimming takes 0 bases from V and 1 base from J, and the germline ends sit 6 bases apart. High-throughput TCR beta sequencing profiled peripheral blood CD8+ and CD4+ T cells from healthy donors, Susac syndrome patients and multiple sclerosis patients. The Susac syndrome patients fulfilled recently defined diagnostic criteria for definite or probable disease. Bulk CD8+ and CD4+ T cells were purified magnetically by negative isolation, whereas CD8+ TEMRA cells were enriched by FACS. Blood was drawn into EDTA tubes, processed within 24 hours, and PBMCs were isolated by density gradient centrifugation. PBMCs destined for TCR sequencing were cryopreserved in liquid nitrogen and later thawed in a 37 °C water bath. A purity of at least 90% was achieved for sorted or isolated CD4+, CD8+ and CD8+ TEMRA cells.

Sequencing was done on a sample of CD4+ T cells from PBMCs. The receptor comes from a human donor with Susac syndrome. In this chain, TRBV15 is recombined with TRBJ1-2; a confident D gene designation cannot be given. The CDR3 region reads CATSRDQVNYGYTF. The nucleotide sequence is given as TGTGCCACCAGCAGAGATCAGGTTAACTATGGCTACACCTTC.